This T cell receptor (beta chain) appears in the sequencing data of a study of T cell clonotyping in hematopoietic cell transplantation (dated by TCRdb to about 2021). About the full investigation: Pretransplant samples from recipients were collected after cytoreduction. The study collected roughly 150 blood samples from 35 consecutive transplant recipients and their related donors. Recruitment of patients was conducted between late 2015 and January 2017, and follow-up was continued until September 2020 or death. Broader findings and caveats from the paper: A decrease in recipient TCR diversity was observed after transplant, and a progressive increase in pathologically expanded clonotypes was seen from day 30 to day 180. Inverse Simpson Index values from donors and from recipients before transplant predicted broader TCR repertoire diversity after transplant. The sample size was limited and the cells went unsorted, which meant the CD4 and CD8 repertoire contributions could not be told apart. Only a small fraction of recipient repertoires overlapped donor repertoires, with over 97% appearing de novo at the given depth.

Clipping removes 7 bases from V and 7 bases from J, with 5 as the unmatched junction base count. CDR1 MNHNS and CDR2 SASEGT were looked up in the germline V gene. The CDR3 spans 13 residues, from the cysteine through the phenylalanine. The read is trimmed to its CDR3 DNA, 39 bases read in frame from base 1. Concerning this clone: Which antigen it targets is not known. Within one base of it there is no much larger clone, and no base qualities were kept.

TCR beta CDR3 regions were amplified from genomic DNA with the immunoSEQ assay, a bias-controlled multiplex PCR using V- and J-specific primers. A proprietary barcode and Illumina adapter sequences were added to the CDR3 amplicons in a second PCR step. An Illumina MiSeq instrument was used for sequencing of the CDR3 libraries. The source study handled its data this way. immunoSEQ Analyzer 3.0 was used for export and quality control, with R Bioconductor and Immunarch used for downstream analyses. Only productive rearrangements in the normalized downsampled data set were used to calculate repertoire metrics. Clonotypes larger than 5 templates in the normalized cohort were defined as pathologically expanded. Repertoire diversity was measured with the Inverse Simpson Index. The non-normalized data set was used for CMV-specificity analyses so that all clonotypes could be captured. The table was pulled from immuneACCESS by TCRdb, which kept in-frame rearrangements only. Such tables lose some clones; where checked, under half of the loss comes from unresolved V genes, and the rest has no known cause. Clonal size and the V and J genes are those of that table, whereas D and trimming came from the DNA. The table for this sample lists roughly 30,000 clones; about 93% of them were counted only once. The ten largest clonotypes hold 2% to 2.5% of the sample.

This specimen's time point label, interpreted: recipient sample about 28 days before transplant, after cytoreduction. Recipient blood was collected about 28 days before transplant and at days 30, 100 and 180 after transplant. Nuclei Lysis Solution was used to extract genomic DNA from fresh or cryopreserved unfractionated peripheral blood mononuclear cells. Sequenced material: peripheral blood mononuclear cells, taken before stem cell transplant. Recombination linked TRBV6-1 to TRBJ1-4; 8 middle bases align to TRBD1. The TCR was taken from a man in his fifties with acute myeloid leukemia. Some clones in this sample may be carry-over from other donors' samples. The CDR3 protein is CASTGQGGEKLFF. DNA sequence: TGTGCCAGCACCGGACAGGGAGGTGAAAAACTGTTTTTT.